The next 21 T cell receptor beta chains were all read from a single sample in a study of cytomegalovirus exposure and HLA in healthy donors (dated by TCRdb to between 2016 and 2019). The library relied on the immunoSEQ multiplex PCR assay. A mixture of 60 forward primers for TCR Vbeta segments and 13 reverse primers for TCR Jbeta segments was used in the multiplex PCR. Not all clones reach the TCRdb copy of this immuneACCESS table, which keeps in-frame sequences only. Checked studies attribute under half of the gap to unresolved V genes and leave the rest unexplained. Recorded for this sample are 78,000 or so clones; about four fifths of them occurred a single time. The ten largest clones capture roughly 2.6% of the sample. Sequenced: PBMCs. The receptors were sampled from a woman aged 50 to 60 in good health and CMV-seronegative.

The chain has TRBV27 and TRBJ2-3, with TRBD2 identical over 8 bases. This CDR3 contains 14 residues. Losses at the gene ends were 6 bases for V and 2 bases for J; bases not matched to a gene: 4. Germline V gene lookup returns CDR1 MNHEY and CDR2 SMNVEV (reference sequence). The CDR3, as DNA: TGTGCCAGCAGGTTGGGACTAGACACAGATACGCAGTATTTT. Translating gives CASRLGLDTDTQYF.

This chain joins TRBV10-3 and TRBJ1-1; D call uncertain. Trimming cost V 5 bases and J 7 bases, with 8 bases left between them. The CDR3 has 11 amino acids. Germline loops: CDR1 ENHRY, CDR2 SYGVKD. The CDR3 region is CAISTEVEAFF. In DNA form, the CDR3 reads TGTGCCATCAGTACTGAAGTTGAAGCTTTCTTT.

V usage is TRBV7-9 and J usage is TRBJ2-1; TRBD2 matches at 8 bases. This CDR3 contains 15 residues. Germline V lookup: CDR1 SEHNR, CDR2 FQNEAQ (reference sequence). J was trimmed by 5 bases and V by 4 bases; bases with no gene match: 7. CDR3 sequence reads: CASSSTSGRNNEQFF. DNA for the CDR3: TGTGCCAGCAGCTCCACTAGCGGTCGAAACAATGAGCAGTTCTTC. The full variable domain, rest sourced from reference TRBV7-9 and TRBJ2-1, is DTGVSQNPRHKITKRGQNVTFRCDPISEHNRLYWYRQTLGQGPEFLTYFQNEAQLEKSRLLSDRFSAERPKGSFSTLEIQRTEQGDSAMYLCASSSTSGRNNEQFFGPGTRLTVL.

The chain links TRBV9 to TRBJ1-1, with 8 positions matching TRBD1. The germline V gene encodes CDR1 SGDLS and CDR2 YYNGEE. V shed 0 bases, J shed 5 bases, and the junction held 6 bases outside the gene matches. The CDR3 contains 15 residues. The CDR3 coding sequence is TGTGCCAGCAGCGTAGATGACAGGGGTTTTACTGAAGCTTTCTTT. Protein product: CASSVDDRGFTEAFF.

The chain joins TRBV11-2 to TRBJ1-5; the match to TRBD1 covers 8 bases. Germline V gene lookup returns CDR1 SGHAT and CDR2 FQNNGV. The ends lost 5 bases at V and 2 bases at J; junction bases unmatched: 2. The CDR3 is 14 residues long. The CDR3 region is CASSQDRGNQPQHF. Here the CDR3 DNA reads TGTGCCAGCAGCCAGGACAGGGGCAATCAGCCCCAGCATTTT.

The rearrangement joins TRBV5-1 to TRBJ1-2, with no clear D. The CDR3 is made up of 11 amino acids. The germline V and J ends were trimmed by 4 bases and 9 bases, with 10 bases remaining between them. CDR1 and CDR2 (germline): SGHRS, YFSETQ. CDR3 amino acids: CASSGSESYTF. The CDR3 DNA reads as TGCGCCAGCAGCGGTTCGGAGAGCTACACCTTC.

The rearrangement joins TRBV5-1 to TRBJ1-6; TRBD1 matches at 8 bases. The junction had 7 bases not matched to a gene; V was cut back by 0 bases and J by 5 bases. CDR1 is SGHRS and CDR2 is YFSETQ in the germline V gene. The length of the CDR3 is 17 residues. The DNA of the CDR3 is TGCGCCAGCAGCTTGGCACTCGGGACAGGAAATAATTCACCCCTCCACTTT. It yields the protein CASSLALGTGNNSPLHF.

J is TRBJ1-1 and V is TRBV6-4; the D is unclear. V lost 3 bases to trimming and J lost 1 base, with 6 bases between them. CDR1 is MRHNA and CDR2 is SNTAGT in the germline V gene. The CDR3 has 13 residues. Here the CDR3 DNA reads TGTGCCAGCAGTGAACACCAGAACACTGAAGCTTTCTTT. Protein: CASSEHQNTEAFF.

Regarding this clone: The same CDR3 can be traced to other DNA sequences in this sample. This chain joins TRBV7-9 and TRBJ1-6; maybe TRBD1 (5 bases). CDR3 length equals 15 residues. Germline V lookup: CDR1 SEHNR, CDR2 FQNEAQ (reference sequence). V was pared by 1 base and J by 7 bases, with 11 bases between. In nucleotides, the CDR3 is TGTGCCAGCAGCTTAGAAGGGAAGGGGAATTCACCCCTCCACTTT. Translated: CASSLEGKGNSPLHF.

This chain links TRBV2 with TRBJ2-4; maybe TRBD1 (6 bases). CDR1 is SNHLY, CDR2 FYNNEI, per germline. The CDR3 is 16 residues long. The V gene lost 10 bases and the J gene lost 0 bases, with 19 bases spanning the gap. The CDR3 nucleotides read TGTGCCACTACGAACAGGGAAGGGCGAGCCAAAAACATTCAGTACTTC. As protein: CATTNREGRAKNIQYF.

As for this clone: The junction departs from germline at one end; a sequencing error may be responsible. This chain uses TRBV10-3 with TRBJ1-2; D not certain. Germline V CDR1 and CDR2: ENHRY, SYGVKD. CDR3 size: 12 residues. This CDR3 reads CAIGELPYGYTF. The CDR3 DNA reads as TGTGCCATCGGTGAGCTACCCTATGGCTACACCTTC.

The chain uses TRBV6-5 and TRBJ2-5, with D tentatively TRBD1 (6 bases). The V and J ends lost 2 bases and 5 bases respectively, with 15 bases between them. Per the germline V gene, CDR1 is MNHEY and CDR2 is SVGAGI. This CDR3 is built from 15 residues. The CDR3 region is CASSYTPERGETQYF. The DNA for the CDR3 is TGTGCCAGCAGTTACACTCCGGAGAGGGGGGAGACCCAGTACTTC.

The chain links TRBV29-1 to TRBJ2-1; possibly TRBD2 for D (5 bases). CDR1 and CDR2 (germline): SQVTM, ANQGSEA. This CDR3 spans 13 amino acids. The germline V and J ends were trimmed by 2 bases and 0 bases, with 5 bases remaining between them. The CDR3 loop reads CSVERDSYNEQFF. As DNA, the CDR3 is TGCAGCGTTGAACGGGACTCCTACAATGAGCAGTTCTTC.

The rearrangement uses TRBV7-9 and TRBJ1-2, with 8 positions matching TRBD1. Germline CDR1 is SEHNR and CDR2 is FQNEAQ (reference sequence). V shed 1 base and J 4 bases; nucleotides not matched to a gene: 2. CDR3 length: 14 amino acids. CDR3 bases: TGTGCCAGCAGCTTAGGGACAGGGATCTATGGCTACACCTTC. Translated: CASSLGTGIYGYTF.

The V gene is TRBV28, the J gene TRBJ1-4, with D tentatively TRBD1 (5 bases). Trimming cost V 5 bases and J 1 base, with 14 bases left between them. In germline, CDR1 is MDHEN, CDR2 SYDVKM. The CDR3 totals 16 residues. CDR3 loop: CASSLDTSRTNEKLFF. The CDR3 DNA sequence: TGTGCCAGCAGTCTGGACACCTCGAGAACTAATGAAAAACTGTTTTTT.

CDR3 residues: CASSYSARLTGEKLFF. As DNA, the CDR3 is TGTGCCAGCAGTTACTCCGCCCGCCTGACAGGTGAAAAACTGTTTTTT. The chain has TRBV6-6 and TRBJ1-4; maybe TRBD1 (6 bases). The CDR3 loop spans 16 amino acids. V was shortened by 0 bases and J by 7 bases, with 15 bases between the two germline ends. From germline, CDR1 is MNHNY and CDR2 SVGAGI (reference sequence).

This chain uses TRBV6-5 with TRBJ1-1; D may be TRBD1 (5 bases). V shed 2 bases and J shed 1 base, with 5 bases lying between them. The CDR3 consists of 13 residues. In germline, CDR1 is MNHEY, CDR2 SVGAGI. The CDR3 spells CASSYRGNTEAFF. The CDR3 nucleotides are TGTGCCAGCAGTTACAGGGGGAACACTGAAGCTTTCTTT.

The chain is built from TRBV20-1 and TRBJ2-1; weak D call: TRBD2 (5 bases). CDR1 and CDR2 from the germline V gene are DFQATT and SNEGSKA (reference sequence). The CDR3 runs to 10 residues. The germline V and J ends were trimmed by 5 bases and 12 bases, with 11 bases remaining between them. CDR3 DNA sequence: TGCAGTGCTCTACTAGGGTCGCAGTTCTTC. Protein: CSALLGSQFF.

This clone occurred once. Written as DNA, the CDR3 is TGTGCCAGCAGTTACTTAAGCCCAACCAATGAGCAGTTCTTC. Its protein product is CASSYLSPTNEQFF. The chain recombines TRBV6-5 with TRBJ2-1; D is unresolved. Per the germline V gene, CDR1 is MNHEY and CDR2 is SVGAGI. CDR3 length: 14 residues. Trimming removed 1 base from V and 6 bases from J, with 10 bases in between.

The V and J genes are TRBV4-1 and TRBJ1-1; D is perhaps TRBD1 (6 bases). The CDR3 has 12 residues. Trimming stripped 6 bases from V and 2 bases from J, with 7 bases between. The germline V gene encodes CDR1 MGHRA and CDR2 YSYEKL. This CDR3 reads CASRGGNTEAFF. CDR3 sequence (DNA): TGCGCCAGCAGAGGGGGTAACACTGAAGCTTTCTTT.

This sequence joins TRBV7-8 and TRBJ1-1; a weak D match, TRBD1 (6 bases). The CDR3 is 14 residues long. Germline V lookup: CDR1 SGHVS, CDR2 FQNEAQ. Trimming left V 5 bases short and J 5 bases short, with 15 bases between. CDR3 in DNA: TGTGCCAGCAGCCCCACAGGGACGTGGACTGAAGCTTTCTTT. This gives the protein CASSPTGTWTEAFF.